The T cell receptor beta chain under discussion was sequenced for a study of CD8 T cells in ankylosing spondylitis. This clonotype was observed many times. What it binds is unknown. Overall study findings and caveats: Reported data indicate significant enrichment of disease-linked clones within matched ankylosing spondylitis synovial fluid.

5'-RACE, quantitative and with molecular barcodes, yielded the TCR beta libraries. TCRdb re-called the 5' RACE reads with MiXCR, one entry per CDR3 protein. The table records 240,000 or so distinct CDR3 sequences, around 7.8% of them present only once. The V and J ends lost 4 bases and 0 bases respectively, with 4 bases between them. The V gene's germline CDR1 is MNHEY and CDR2 SVGAGI. CDR3 length: 13 amino acids. The origin of this receptor is a male donor with ankylosing spondylitis or in good health (not recorded which). The genes are TRBV6-5 and TRBJ1-3; D is unresolved. The specimen was blood, either unsorted or a sorted T cell fraction (not recorded which). The CDR3 DNA reads as TGTGCCAGCAGTTCCTTCTCTGGAAACACCATATATTTT. Protein: CASSSFSGNTIYF.